Presented here are 9 T cell receptor beta chains from one specimen sequenced in a study of blood T cell repertoires in COVID-19. Profiled with immunoSEQ multiplex PCR; TCRdb holds only in-frame clones, not every one. The table includes more than 85,000 clones, approximately 80% detected once. Sequencing was carried out using peripheral blood. The receptors come from a woman in her forties or fifties with acute or convalescent COVID-19.

The V and J genes are TRBV5-5 and TRBJ1-2, with D perhaps matching TRBD1 (5 bases). V lost 4 bases, J lost 7 bases, and 26 bases lay in between. Germline V CDR1 and CDR2: SGHKS, YYEKEE (reference sequence). The CDR3 is 17 residues long. The CDR3 DNA reads as TGTGCCAGCAGCGACCAGGCCGCTCAGGGAGGAAGTAGTGGCTACACCTTC. It yields the protein CASSDQAAQGGSSGYTF.

V is TRBV11-2 and J is TRBJ2-1; no clear D. Germline V gene data show CDR1 as SGHAT and CDR2 as FQNNGV. The CDR3 is 12 residues long. Trimming pared 1 base from V and 13 bases from J, leaving 11 bases between. DNA of the CDR3: TGTGCCAGCAGCTTAGTGGCGGCCTCTCAGTTCTTC. Translation gives CASSLVAASQFF.

This clone was counted between two and nine times. This chain links TRBV12-3 or TRBV12-4 with TRBJ1-1, with D tentatively TRBD1 (5 bases). Trimming removed 5 bases at V and 6 bases at J, with 13 bases between. The CDR3 has 13 residues. CDR3 nucleotide sequence: TGTGCCAGCAGTCCCGCTGGACAACCTGAAGCTTTCTTT. It translates to CASSPAGQPEAFF.

This chain links TRBV18 with TRBJ2-7, with 9 bases lining up with TRBD1. Germline-derived CDR1 and CDR2 are KGHSH and LQKENI. With 2 bases clipped from V and 6 bases from J, the junction kept 5 bases outside the gene matches. The CDR3 contains 14 residues. The CDR3 protein is CASSPSTGQGEQYF. CDR3 DNA sequence: TGTGCCAGCTCACCATCCACGGGACAGGGCGAGCAGTACTTC. The full variable domain, in which reference TRBV18 and TRBJ2-7 provide the parts outside the CDR3, is NAGVMQNPRHLVRRRGQEARLRCSPMKGHSHVYWYRQLPEEGLKFMVYLQKENIIDESGMPKERFSAEFPKEGPSILRIQQVVRGDSAAYFCASSPSTGQGEQYFGPGTRLTVT.

The chain couples TRBV6-5 to TRBJ1-3; TRBD1 matches at 12 bases. Germline V lookup: CDR1 MNHEY, CDR2 SVGAGI. The trim removed 7 bases at V and 4 bases at J, leaving 5 bases unmatched. The CDR3 length is 15 residues. The CDR3 nucleotides are TGTGCCAGCACTAGGGACAGGGGGCGAGGAAACACCATATATTTT. Residues: CASTRDRGRGNTIYF.

The rearrangement uses TRBV7-9 and TRBJ2-1, with 7 bases that match TRBD2. After removal of 5 bases from V and 8 bases from J, the junction contained 9 bases not matched to a gene. Per the germline V gene, CDR1 is SEHNR and CDR2 is FQNEAQ (reference sequence). The CDR3 has 14 amino acids. The chain's CDR3 is CASSLGGALHEQFF. For the CDR3, the DNA is TGTGCCAGCAGCCTGGGAGGGGCCTTACATGAGCAGTTCTTC.

This rearrangement joins TRBV5-1 to TRBJ2-1; possibly TRBD2 for D (6 bases). V was pared by 4 bases and J by 7 bases, with 18 bases between. Per germline, CDR1 SGHRS and CDR2 YFSETQ. CDR3 size: 15 residues. The CDR3 loop is CASSPRGVPPNEQFF. In DNA form, the CDR3 reads TGCGCCAGCAGCCCCCGCGGGGTACCGCCAAATGAGCAGTTCTTC.

The V call is TRBV3-1 (or the pseudogene TRBV3-2), the J call TRBJ2-3; D call uncertain. Germline CDR1 LGHDT, CDR2 YNNKEL (reference sequence). Between the trimmed V and J ends, which lost 6 bases and 1 base, there was a span of 11 bases. CDR3 length: 14 residues. This chain's CDR3 is CASRQSARTDTQYF. The DNA for the CDR3 is TGTGCCAGCAGACAGTCGGCGCGCACAGATACGCAGTATTTT.

CDR3 loop: CASSLQGARGTEAFF. In nucleotides, the CDR3 is TGCGCCAGCAGCTTACAGGGGGCGCGGGGCACTGAAGCTTTCTTT. The chain has TRBV5-1 and TRBJ1-1; 9 bases line up with TRBD1. Unmatched junction bases numbered 6, after V lost 2 bases and J lost 4 bases. The CDR3 is 15 residues long. The germline CDR1 and CDR2 sequences are SGHRS and YFSETQ.